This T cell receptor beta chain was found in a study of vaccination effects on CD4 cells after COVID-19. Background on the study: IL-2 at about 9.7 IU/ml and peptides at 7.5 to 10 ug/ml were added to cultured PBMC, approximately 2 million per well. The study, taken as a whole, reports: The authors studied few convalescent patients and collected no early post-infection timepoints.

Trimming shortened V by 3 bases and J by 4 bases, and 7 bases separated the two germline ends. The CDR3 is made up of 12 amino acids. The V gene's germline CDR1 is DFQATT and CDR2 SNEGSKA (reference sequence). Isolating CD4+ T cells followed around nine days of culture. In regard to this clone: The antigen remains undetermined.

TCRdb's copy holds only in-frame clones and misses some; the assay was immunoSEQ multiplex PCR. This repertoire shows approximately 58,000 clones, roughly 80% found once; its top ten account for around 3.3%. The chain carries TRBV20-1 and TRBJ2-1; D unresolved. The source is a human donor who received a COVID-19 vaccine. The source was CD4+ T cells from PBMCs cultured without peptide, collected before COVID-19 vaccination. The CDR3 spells CSASIQYNEQFF. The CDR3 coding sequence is TGCAGTGCTAGTATACAGTACAATGAGCAGTTCTTC.